This TCR beta chain was captured by sequencing in a study of blood T cell dynamics during melanoma immunotherapy (dated by TCRdb to about 2020). Some background on the complete study: Patients with metastatic melanoma were treated with first-line pembrolizumab or nivolumab plus ipilimumab as standard of care in the United Kingdom. The training cohort consisted of consecutive patients, while an additional independent group of patients from the same centre was pooled to form an external validation set. Peripheral T cell receptor repertoires of metastatic melanoma patients were profiled before and after one cycle of checkpoint inhibitor therapy to find early correlates of response. Points the paper makes about the study in general: A bifurcated reorganization of the PBMC repertoire at W3, with increased clonality or increased diversity, was observed in patients who later achieved disease control, unlike in progressors. The relatively small sample size was recognized as a factor that could limit how well the results generalize. Whether the T cell clones driving repertoire changes were melanoma-specific or reflected general immune activation could not be determined in the study.

A word on this clone: There is no known antigen for this receptor. No qualities accompany the bases; no much larger clone lies one base away.

Every bulk PBMC sample was loaded with the same fixed amount of roughly 330 ng of DNA. TCR beta CDR3 sequences were amplified from genomic DNA with the immunoSEQ TCRb Assay kit following manufacturer instructions. The KAPA Library Quantification Kit for Illumina platforms was used to quantify the pooled libraries by qPCR. Sequencing of the pooled libraries was done on an Illumina NextSeq 500, with clustering at roughly 0.55-1.1 pM. Concerning the study's data processing: The TCR data were analyzed using immunoSEQ ANALYZER and the R LymphoSeq package. A rearrangement efficiency score was calculated as productive divided by the sum of productive and non-productive CDR3 sequences. Clonality was measured with the Gini coefficient and diversity with the Renyi index at alpha=1, compared pairwise between timepoints within each patient. Clonal relatedness, based on an edit distance of 3, and repertoire similarity, based on the Bhattacharyya coefficient, were both computed in LymphoSeq. To classify response, a linear discriminant analysis based on week-3 changes in clonality and diversity was built using the R MASS and caret packages. TCRdb re-hosts the immuneACCESS table, in-frame sequences only. Its copies lack some clones; in the studies checked, an unresolved V gene accounts for under half of them, and the cause for the rest is not known. That table supplies the V and J calls and clone size; D and trimming were determined from the DNA. A total of approximately 12,000 clones appear in this sample, roughly 90% of them only once. Over 3% of the sample lies in the top ten.

Taken with the paper, the label for time point translates to: pre-treatment baseline. Blood was sampled before treatment (T0) and at week 3 (W3), after the first cycle of checkpoint blockade. Except for two patients with rapid clinical progression, response was assessed 12 weeks after the first infusion by RECIST 1.1; disease control meant complete response, partial response or stable disease. Patients with prior systemic cancer treatment, concomitant immunosuppressant therapy or synchronous other active malignancies were excluded. Both bulk PBMC and plasma cell-free DNA were sequenced for TCR beta so that circulating cells and T cell turnover could be tracked. PBMC were isolated from blood with Lymphoprep and SepMate tubes, followed by red cell lysis. DNA from PBMC and sorted T cell subsets was extracted with QIAamp DNA Blood Mini kits. Trimmed from V: 3 bases; trimmed from J: 12 bases; junction bases lacking a gene match: 5. From the germline V gene, CDR1 is LGHNA and CDR2 is YSLEER. The CDR3 goes from the cysteine to the phenylalanine over 11 residues. Only CDR3 DNA remains: 33 bases, in frame from the first base.

The clonotype was recovered from a human donor with melanoma. This specimen consisted of blood, obtained from a patient treated with checkpoint blockade. This chain joins TRBV4-3 to TRBJ2-7; TRBD1 aligns with 7 central bases. In nucleotide form, the sequence is TGCGCCAGCAGCCAGGACAGGACCTTGTACTTC. It encodes CASSQDRTLYF.